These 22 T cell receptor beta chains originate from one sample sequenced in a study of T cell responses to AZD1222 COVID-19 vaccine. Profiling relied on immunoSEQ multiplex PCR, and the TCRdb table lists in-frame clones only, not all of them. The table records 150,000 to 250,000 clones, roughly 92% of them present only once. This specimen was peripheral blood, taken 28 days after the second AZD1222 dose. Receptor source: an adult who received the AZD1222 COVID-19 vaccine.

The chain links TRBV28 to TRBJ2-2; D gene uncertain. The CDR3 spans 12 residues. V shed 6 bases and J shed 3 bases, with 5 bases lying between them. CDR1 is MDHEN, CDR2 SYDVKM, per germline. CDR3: CASRFYTGELFF. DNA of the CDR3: TGTGCCAGCAGATTTTACACCGGGGAGCTGTTTTTT.

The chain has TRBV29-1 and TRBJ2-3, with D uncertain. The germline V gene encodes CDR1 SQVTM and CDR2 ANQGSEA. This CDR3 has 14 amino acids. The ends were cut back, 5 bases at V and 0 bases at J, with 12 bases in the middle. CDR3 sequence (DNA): TGCAGCGTTACGAGACTCGGAAGCACAGATACGCAGTATTTT. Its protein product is CSVTRLGSTDTQYF.

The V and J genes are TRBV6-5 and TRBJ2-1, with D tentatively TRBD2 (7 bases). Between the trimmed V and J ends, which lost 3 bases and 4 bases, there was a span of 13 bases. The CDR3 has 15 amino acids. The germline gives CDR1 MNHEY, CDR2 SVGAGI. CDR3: CASSYGGAIYNEQFF. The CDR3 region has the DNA TGTGCCAGCAGTTATGGGGGGGCGATTTACAATGAGCAGTTCTTC.

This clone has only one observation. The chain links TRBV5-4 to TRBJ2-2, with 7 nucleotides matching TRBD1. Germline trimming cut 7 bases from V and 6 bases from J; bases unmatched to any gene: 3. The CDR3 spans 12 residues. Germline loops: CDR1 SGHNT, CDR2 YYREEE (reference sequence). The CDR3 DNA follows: TGTGCCAGCGGGGACAGTCCCGGGGAGCTGTTTTTT. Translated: CASGDSPGELFF.

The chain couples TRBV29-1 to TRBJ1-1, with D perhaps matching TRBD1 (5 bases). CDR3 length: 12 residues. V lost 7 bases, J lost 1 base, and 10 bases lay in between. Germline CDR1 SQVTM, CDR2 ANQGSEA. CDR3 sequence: CSATGPNTEAFF. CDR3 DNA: TGCAGCGCAACAGGCCCGAACACTGAAGCTTTCTTT.

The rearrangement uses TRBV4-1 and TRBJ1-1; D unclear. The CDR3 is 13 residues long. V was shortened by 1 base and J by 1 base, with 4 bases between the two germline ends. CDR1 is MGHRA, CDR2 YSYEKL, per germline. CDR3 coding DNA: TGCGCCAGCAGCCAAGGAGAGAACACTGAAGCTTTCTTT. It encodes CASSQGENTEAFF.

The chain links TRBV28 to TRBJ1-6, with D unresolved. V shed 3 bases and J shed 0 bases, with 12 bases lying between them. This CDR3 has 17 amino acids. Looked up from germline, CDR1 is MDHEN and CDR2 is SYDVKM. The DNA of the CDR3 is TGTGCCAGCAGTTTCTGGGAACGGAGCTCCTATAATTCACCCCTCCACTTT. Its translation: CASSFWERSSYNSPLHF.

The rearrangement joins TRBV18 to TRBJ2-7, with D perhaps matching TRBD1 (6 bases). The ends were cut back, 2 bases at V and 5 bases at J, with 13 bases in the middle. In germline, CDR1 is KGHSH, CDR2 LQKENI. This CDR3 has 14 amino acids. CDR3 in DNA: TGTGCCAGCTCACCAACACAGGGTTTGAACGAGCAGTACTTC. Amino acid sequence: CASSPTQGLNEQYF.

The CDR3 DNA reads TGTGCCAGCATCCACAGGGGCAGTAATGAAAAACTGTTTTTT. As protein: CASIHRGSNEKLFF. This rearrangement joins TRBV6-5 to TRBJ1-4, with TRBD1 identical over 7 bases. This CDR3 contains 14 residues. J lost 4 bases, V lost 7 bases, and 6 bases had no gene match. Germline loops: CDR1 MNHEY, CDR2 SVGAGI.

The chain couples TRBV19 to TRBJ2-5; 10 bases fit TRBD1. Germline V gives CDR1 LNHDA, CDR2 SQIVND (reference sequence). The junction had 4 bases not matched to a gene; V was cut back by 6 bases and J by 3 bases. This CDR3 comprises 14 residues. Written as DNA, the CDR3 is TGTGCCAGTAGCCAAGGGACAGGGGAAGAGACCCAGTACTTC. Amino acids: CASSQGTGEETQYF.

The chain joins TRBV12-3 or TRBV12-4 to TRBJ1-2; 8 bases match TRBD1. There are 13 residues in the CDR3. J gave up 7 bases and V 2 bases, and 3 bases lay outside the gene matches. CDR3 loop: CASSLRGQVGYTF. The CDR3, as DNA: TGTGCCAGCAGTTTACGGGGACAGGTTGGCTACACCTTC.

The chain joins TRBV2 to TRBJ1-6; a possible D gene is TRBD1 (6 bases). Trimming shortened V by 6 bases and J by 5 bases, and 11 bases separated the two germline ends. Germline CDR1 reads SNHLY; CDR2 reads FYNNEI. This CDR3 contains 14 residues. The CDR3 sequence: CASRQDRDNSPLHF. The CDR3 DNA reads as TGTGCCAGCAGGCAGGACAGAGATAATTCACCCCTCCACTTT.

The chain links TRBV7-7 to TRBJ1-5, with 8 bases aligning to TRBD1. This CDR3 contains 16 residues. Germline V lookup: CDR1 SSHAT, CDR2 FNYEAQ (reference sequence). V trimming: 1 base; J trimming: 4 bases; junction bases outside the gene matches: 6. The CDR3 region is CASSLDWDRTNQPQHF. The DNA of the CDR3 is TGTGCCAGCAGCTTAGATTGGGACAGGACTAATCAGCCCCAGCATTTT.

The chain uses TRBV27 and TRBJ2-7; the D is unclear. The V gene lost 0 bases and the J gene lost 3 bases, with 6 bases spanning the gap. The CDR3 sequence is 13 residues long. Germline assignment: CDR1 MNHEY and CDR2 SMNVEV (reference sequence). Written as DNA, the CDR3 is TGTGCCAGCAGTTTATCGGTCAGCTACGAGCAGTACTTC. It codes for CASSLSVSYEQYF.

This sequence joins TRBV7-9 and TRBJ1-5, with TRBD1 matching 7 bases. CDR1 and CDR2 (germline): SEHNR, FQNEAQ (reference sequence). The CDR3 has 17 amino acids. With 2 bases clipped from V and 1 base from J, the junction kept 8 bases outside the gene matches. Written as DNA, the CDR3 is TGTGCCAGCAGCTTACCCGCGGGGACAGTCAGCAATCAGCCCCAGCATTTT. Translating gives CASSLPAGTVSNQPQHF. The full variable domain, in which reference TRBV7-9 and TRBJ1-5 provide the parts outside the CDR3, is DTGVSQNPRHKITKRGQNVTFRCDPISEHNRLYWYRQTLGQGPEFLTYFQNEAQLEKSRLLSDRFSAERPKGSFSTLEIQRTEQGDSAMYLCASSLPAGTVSNQPQHFGDGTRLSIL.

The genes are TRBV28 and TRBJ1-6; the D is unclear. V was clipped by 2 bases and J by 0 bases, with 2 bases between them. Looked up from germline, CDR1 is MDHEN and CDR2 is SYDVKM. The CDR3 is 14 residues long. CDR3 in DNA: TGTGCCAGCAGTTTAGCCTCCTATAATTCACCCCTCCACTTT. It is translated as CASSLASYNSPLHF.

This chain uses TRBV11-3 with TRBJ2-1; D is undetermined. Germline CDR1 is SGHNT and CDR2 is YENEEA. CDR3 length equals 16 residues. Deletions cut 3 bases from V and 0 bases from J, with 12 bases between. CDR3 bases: TGTGCCAGCAGCTTCGACTGGACCGGCTCCTACAATGAGCAGTTCTTC. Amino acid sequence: CASSFDWTGSYNEQFF. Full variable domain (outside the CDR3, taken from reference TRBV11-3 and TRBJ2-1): EAGVVQSPRYKIIEKKQPVAFWCNPISGHNTLYWYLQNLGQGPELLIRYENEEAVDDSQLPKDRFSAERLKGVDSTLKIQPAELGDSAVYLCASSFDWTGSYNEQFFGPGTRLTVL.

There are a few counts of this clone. CDR3 amino acids: CASSIARNTEAFF. In nucleotides, the CDR3 is TGTGCCAGTAGTATAGCCCGGAACACTGAAGCTTTCTTT. This sequence joins TRBV19 and TRBJ1-1; no definite D call. Germline V gene lookup returns CDR1 LNHDA and CDR2 SQIVND (reference sequence). V lost 1 base, J lost 1 base, and 4 bases lay in between. The CDR3 is 13 residues long.

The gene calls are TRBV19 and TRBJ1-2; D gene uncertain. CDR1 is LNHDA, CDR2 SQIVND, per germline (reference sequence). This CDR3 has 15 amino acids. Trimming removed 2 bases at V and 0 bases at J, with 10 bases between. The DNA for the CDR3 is TGTGCCAGTAGTATATACCGGGAAGCTAACTATGGCTACACCTTC. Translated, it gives CASSIYREANYGYTF.

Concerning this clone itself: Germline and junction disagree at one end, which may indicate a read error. CDR3 in DNA: TGTGCCAGCAGCCTAGCGGGACAGGGACATAATTCACCCCTCCACTTT. Its protein product is CASSLAGQGHNSPLHF. V gene TRBV7-2 combines with J gene TRBJ1-6, with 9 bases lining up with TRBD1. There are 16 residues in the CDR3. Germline-derived CDR1 and CDR2 are SGHTA and FQGNSA.

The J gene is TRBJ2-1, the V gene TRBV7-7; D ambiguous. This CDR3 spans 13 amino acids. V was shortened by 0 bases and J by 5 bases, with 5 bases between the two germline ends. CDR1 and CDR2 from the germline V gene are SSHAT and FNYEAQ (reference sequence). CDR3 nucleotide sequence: TGTGCCAGCAGCTTAGCGGGAAACAATGAGCAGTTCTTC. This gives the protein CASSLAGNNEQFF.

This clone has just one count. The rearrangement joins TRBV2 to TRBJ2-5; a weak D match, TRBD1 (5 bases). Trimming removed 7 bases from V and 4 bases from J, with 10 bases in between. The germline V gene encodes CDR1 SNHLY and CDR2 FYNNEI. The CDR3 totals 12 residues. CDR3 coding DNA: TGTGCCAGCAAGGACAACGGAGAGACCCAGTACTTC. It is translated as CASKDNGETQYF.